Here is one T cell receptor (beta chain) with its context. The antigen is not known. Preparation of the TCRbeta library used unique molecular identifiers. TCRdb analysed the PCR reads with MiXCR anew, one entry per CDR3 protein. The sample contains fewer than 550,000 distinct CDR3 sequences, about 10% of which appear only once. The data are from a study of T-cell reconstitution after alpha-beta-depleted transplantation in children. Points from the study as a whole: Among T cells one year after transplant, newly produced cells accounted for most counts and diversity. There were reportedly several hundred expanded graft clones from which alpha-beta T cells came about two months after transplant.

The sequencing here drew on PBMCs, taken before TCRalphabeta/CD19-depleted stem cell transplant. The sequence derives from a child aged 2 to 10 with inherited bone marrow failure, due to receive a stem cell transplant.

This CDR3 reads CASSPERASYEQYF. CDR3 coding DNA: TGCGCCAGCAGCCCTGAGCGGGCCTCCTACGAGCAGTACTTC. The rearrangement uses TRBV4-3 and TRBJ2-7; D might be TRBD2 (6 bases). CDR1 and CDR2 from the germline V gene are LGHNA and YSLEER. Trimming shortened V by 4 bases and J by 0 bases, and 10 bases separated the two germline ends. This CDR3 contains 14 residues.